One and the same sample provided the 9 T cell receptor beta chains below, sequenced in a study of immune heterogeneity within non-small cell lung tumors. For the TCR beta CDR3, multiplex PCR with 32 V and 13 J primers performed the amplification. TCRdb itself ran the multiplex PCR reads through MiXCR, one entry per CDR3 protein. The table includes about 21,000 distinct CDR3 sequences, about 29% detected once. The authors used about 600 ng of bulk tumor genomic DNA per sample as template. Biopsy collection occurred during surgery, with several far-apart biopsies per primary tumor. The patients were newly diagnosed with non-small cell lung cancer, had not been treated, and had curative surgery. The sequenced sample was lung tumor tissue. These receptors all come from a man aged 35-49 years with non-small cell lung cancer.

The count of this clonotype is one. The chain couples TRBV12-3 or TRBV12-4 to TRBJ2-6, with D possibly matching TRBD2 (5 bases). The CDR3 totals 16 residues. Trimming cost V 6 bases and J 2 bases, with 14 bases left between them. The CDR3 region is CASRFSVRAGANVLTF. The CDR3 coding sequence is TGTGCCAGCAGGTTTAGCGTGAGGGCTGGGGCCAACGTCCTGACTTTC.

This clonotype was recorded a few times. V usage is TRBV18 and J usage is TRBJ2-1; 7 bases match TRBD2. The V segment lost 5 bases and the J segment 5 bases; nucleotides outside the gene matches: 3. This CDR3 spans 13 amino acids. Per the germline V gene, CDR1 is KGHSH and CDR2 is LQKENI. CDR3 DNA sequence: TGTGCCAGCTCATCCCTAGCGGACAATGAGCAGTTCTTC. Its translation is CASSSLADNEQFF. The full variable domain, in which reference TRBV18 and TRBJ2-1 provide the parts outside the CDR3, is NAGVMQNPRHLVRRRGQEARLRCSPMKGHSHVYWYRQLPEEGLKFMVYLQKENIIDESGMPKERFSAEFPKEGPSILRIQQVVRGDSAAYFCASSSLADNEQFFGPGTRLTVL.

The V and J genes are TRBV6-8 and TRBJ1-2; D is possibly TRBD1 (6 bases). CDR3 length: 13 residues. V was pared by 6 bases and J by 10 bases, with 18 bases between. Germline values: CDR1 MNHGY, CDR2 SAAAGT. The CDR3 DNA reads TGTGCCAGCAGACGGACCCACAGGGCCCTCTACACCTTC. Translated, it gives CASRRTHRALYTF.

The V and J genes are TRBV9 and TRBJ2-3; D is perhaps TRBD1 (5 bases). The CDR3 covers 14 residues. The V end lost 3 bases, the J end lost 2 bases, and 10 bases lay between the germline ends. Germline V gene lookup returns CDR1 SGDLS and CDR2 YYNGEE. CDR3 coding DNA: TGTGCCAGCAGCGGGGGCAGGGTCACAGATACGCAGTATTTT. Translation gives CASSGGRVTDTQYF.

The V and J genes are TRBV6-1 and TRBJ2-2; TRBD2 agrees at 7 bases. Trimming at V came to 4 bases and at J to 5 bases, leaving 7 bases not matched to a gene. Germline V CDR1 and CDR2: MNHNS, SASEGT. This CDR3 comprises 15 residues. The CDR3 DNA reads TGTGCCAGCAGTGTACAAGTGGGGGGGACCGGGGAGCTGTTTTTT. This encodes CASSVQVGGTGELFF.

This chain links TRBV5-1 with TRBJ1-4; TRBD1 matches 8 bases. The CDR3 extends over 14 amino acids. V lost 3 bases and J lost 6; bases outside the gene matches: 4. CDR1 and CDR2 from the germline V gene are SGHRS and YFSETQ. The CDR3 loop reads CASSSQGAYEKLFF. The DNA for the CDR3 is TGCGCCAGCAGCTCGCAGGGGGCTTATGAAAAACTGTTTTTT.

The CDR3 sequence: CASSSGLAGGPEQYF. For the CDR3, the DNA is TGTGCCAGCAGCTCGGGACTAGCGGGAGGGCCCGAGCAGTACTTC. This sequence joins TRBV7-2 and TRBJ2-7, with 16 bases matching TRBD2. The CDR3 length is 15 residues. J was trimmed by 6 bases and V by 4 bases; bases with no gene match: 3. Germline V gene data show CDR1 as SGHTA and CDR2 as FQGNSA. The variable domain in full, with the rest retrieved from reference TRBV7-2 and TRBJ2-7, is GAGVSQSPSNKVTEKGKDVELRCDPISGHTALYWYRQSLGQGLEFLIYFQGNSAPDKSGLPSDRFSAERTGGSVSTLTIQRTQQEDSAVYLCASSSGLAGGPEQYFGPGTRLTVT.

V is TRBV27 and J is TRBJ2-3; 9 bases align to TRBD1. The trim removed 2 bases at V and 1 base at J, leaving 7 bases unmatched. CDR1 and CDR2 from the germline V gene are MNHEY and SMNVEV (reference sequence). The CDR3 runs to 17 residues. The CDR3 DNA sequence: TGTGCCAGCAGTTTAAGGAGGGGACAGGGAGGCACAGATACGCAGTATTTT. The encoded protein is CASSLRRGQGGTDTQYF.

Note on this clonotype: At one end the junction does not follow the germline gene, possibly because of a read error. The CDR3 loop reads CSSSRGPKGDTQYF. The CDR3 DNA reads TGTTCCAGCAGCCGGGGGCCGAAGGGAGATACGCAGTATTTT. The rearrangement links TRBV3-1 to TRBJ2-3; tentatively, D is TRBD1 or TRBD2 (6 bases each). The CDR3 spans 14 residues. CDR1 is LGHDT and CDR2 is YNNKEL in the germline V gene (reference sequence).